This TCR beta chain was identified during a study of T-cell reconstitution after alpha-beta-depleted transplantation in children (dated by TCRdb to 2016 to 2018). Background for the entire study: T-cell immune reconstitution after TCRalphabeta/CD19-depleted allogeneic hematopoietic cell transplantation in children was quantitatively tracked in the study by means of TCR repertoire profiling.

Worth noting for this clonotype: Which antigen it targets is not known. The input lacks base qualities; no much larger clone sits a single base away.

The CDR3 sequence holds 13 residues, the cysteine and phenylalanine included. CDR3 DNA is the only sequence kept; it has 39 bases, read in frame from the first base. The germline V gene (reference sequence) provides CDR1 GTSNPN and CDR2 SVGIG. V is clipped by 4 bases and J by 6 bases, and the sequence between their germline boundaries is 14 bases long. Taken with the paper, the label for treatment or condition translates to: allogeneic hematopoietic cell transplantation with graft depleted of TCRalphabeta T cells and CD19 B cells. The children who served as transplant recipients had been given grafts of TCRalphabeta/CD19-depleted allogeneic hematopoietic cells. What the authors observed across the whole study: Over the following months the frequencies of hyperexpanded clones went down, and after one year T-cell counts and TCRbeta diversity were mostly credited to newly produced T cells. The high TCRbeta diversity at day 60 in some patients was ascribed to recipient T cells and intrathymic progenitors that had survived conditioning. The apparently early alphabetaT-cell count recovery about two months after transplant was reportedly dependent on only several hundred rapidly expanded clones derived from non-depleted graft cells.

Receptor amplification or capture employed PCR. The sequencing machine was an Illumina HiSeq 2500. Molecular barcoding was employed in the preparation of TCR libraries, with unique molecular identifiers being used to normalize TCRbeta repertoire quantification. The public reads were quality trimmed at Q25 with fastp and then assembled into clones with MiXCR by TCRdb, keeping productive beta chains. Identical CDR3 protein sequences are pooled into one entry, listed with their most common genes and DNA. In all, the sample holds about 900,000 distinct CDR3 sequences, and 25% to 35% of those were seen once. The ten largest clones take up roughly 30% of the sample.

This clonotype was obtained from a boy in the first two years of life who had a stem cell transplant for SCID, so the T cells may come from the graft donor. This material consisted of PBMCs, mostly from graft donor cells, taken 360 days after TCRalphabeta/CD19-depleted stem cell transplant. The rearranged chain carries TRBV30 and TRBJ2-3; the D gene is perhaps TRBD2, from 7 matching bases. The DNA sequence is TGTGCCTGGAAGGCGGGGGCCCTCGATACGCAGTATTTT. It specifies CAWKAGALDTQYF.